Listed here are 21 T cell receptor beta chains from one sample, sequenced in a study of shared clonotypes between healthy human individuals. The table came from immunoSEQ multiplex PCR; TCRdb's copy has only in-frame clones and leaves some out. The sample includes under 750,000 clones, around 70% seen only once; the top ten take more than 1.5%. Sequencing was carried out using memory CD4+ T cells sorted from blood. Subset here: CD45RA-negative fraction. These receptors came from a woman in her twenties or thirties in good health.

The chain is built from TRBV2 and TRBJ2-7; possibly TRBD2 for D (7 bases). The CDR3 consists of 14 residues. V was clipped by 6 bases and J by 2 bases, with 14 bases between them. The germline gives CDR1 SNHLY, CDR2 FYNNEI. CDR3 in amino acids: CASRAGGGPYEQYF. The DNA of the CDR3 is TGTGCCAGCAGGGCCGGCGGGGGCCCCTACGAGCAGTACTTC.

This clone was detected only a few times. Different DNA sequences within this sample yield the same CDR3. This chain connects TRBV5-1 to TRBJ2-2; the D is unclear. The V end was cut by 4 bases, the J end by 2 bases, with 12 bases between. The CDR3 runs to 15 residues. Germline CDR1 reads SGHRS; CDR2 reads YFSETQ. CDR3 sequence reads: CASSRTELNTGELFF. The CDR3 nucleotides are TGCGCCAGCAGCCGCACAGAATTAAACACCGGGGAGCTGTTTTTT.

This clone turned up a few times. This sequence joins TRBV19 and TRBJ2-7, with D possibly matching TRBD2 (7 bases). The CDR3 has 14 residues. The germline gives CDR1 LNHDA, CDR2 SQIVND (reference sequence). Trimming left V 5 bases short and J 0 bases short, with 11 bases between. The CDR3 reads CASSAGDYSYEQYF. DNA for the CDR3: TGTGCCAGTAGTGCAGGGGACTACTCCTACGAGCAGTACTTC.

The rearrangement links TRBV7-8 to TRBJ2-7; 8 nucleotides match TRBD2. Germline V gene sequence: CDR1 SGHVS, CDR2 FQNEAQ. V trimming: 1 base; J trimming: 4 bases; junction bases outside the gene matches: 6. The CDR3 is 15 residues long. The CDR3 loop reads CASSLEGTSLYEQYF. In nucleotides, the CDR3 is TGTGCCAGCAGCTTAGAAGGGACTAGTCTGTACGAGCAGTACTTC.

The V and J genes are TRBV6-5 and TRBJ2-7; D unclear. Germline V gene data show CDR1 as MNHEY and CDR2 as SVGAGI. The CDR3 consists of 14 residues. Trimming shortened V by 4 bases and J by 0 bases, and 10 bases separated the two germline ends. The CDR3 nucleotides are TGTGCCAGCAGTTCGGACGCGAGCTCCTACGAGCAGTACTTC. Translation gives CASSSDASSYEQYF.

Worth noting for this clone: Other nucleotide sequences from this sample produce the same CDR3. The chain has TRBV7-9 and TRBJ2-7, with D uncertain. The V end lost 1 base, the J end lost 3 bases, and 4 bases lay between the germline ends. The CDR3 totals 12 residues. From germline, CDR1 is SEHNR and CDR2 FQNEAQ (reference sequence). The CDR3 loop is CASSLGDYEQYF. The CDR3, as DNA: TGTGCCAGCAGCTTAGGGGACTACGAGCAGTACTTC.

The rearrangement links TRBV6-6 to TRBJ1-1, with TRBD1 identical over 8 bases. The CDR3 is 12 amino acids. J gave up 10 bases and V 8 bases, and 9 bases lay outside the gene matches. The germline gives CDR1 MNHNY, CDR2 SVGAGI (reference sequence). Here the CDR3 reads CASFRQGLGAFF. The CDR3 DNA is TGTGCCAGCTTCCGACAGGGGTTAGGAGCTTTCTTT.

The chain couples TRBV5-6 to TRBJ2-5, with a weak D call TRBD2 (5 bases). Trimming left V 4 bases short and J 3 bases short, with 10 bases between. Germline V gene sequence: CDR1 SGHDT, CDR2 YYEEEE. CDR3 length: 13 amino acids. This CDR3 is CASSPPGEETQYF. CDR3 sequence (DNA): TGTGCCAGCAGCCCTCCCGGGGAAGAGACCCAGTACTTC.

This clone was seen a few times. The rearrangement joins TRBV2 to TRBJ2-7; possibly TRBD1 or TRBD2 for D (5 bases each). This CDR3 region has 11 residues. In germline, CDR1 is SNHLY, CDR2 FYNNEI. V was pared by 7 bases and J by 5 bases, with 9 bases between. CDR3 amino acids: CASKGTHEQYF. For the CDR3, the DNA is TGTGCCAGCAAAGGGACCCACGAGCAGTACTTC.

The V call is TRBV7-9, the J call TRBJ2-2, with D hard to call. This CDR3 spans 15 amino acids. Per germline, CDR1 SEHNR and CDR2 FQNEAQ (reference sequence). V dropped 5 bases and J dropped 5 bases, with 15 bases sitting between them. The CDR3 DNA follows: TGTGCCAGCAGCCCACAGCCGCCTGGGACCGGGGAGCTGTTTTTT. It specifies CASSPQPPGTGELFF.

This clone was detected a few times. The V call is TRBV5-1, the J call TRBJ2-3, with D perhaps TRBD1 (6 bases). Between the trimmed V and J ends, which lost 4 bases and 0 bases, there was a span of 15 bases. The CDR3 contains 16 residues. Germline V CDR1 and CDR2: SGHRS, YFSETQ. CDR3 sequence: CASSVAQGSSTDTQYF. The CDR3 DNA follows: TGCGCCAGCAGCGTAGCACAGGGCTCAAGCACAGATACGCAGTATTTT.

The chain recombines TRBV4-1 with TRBJ2-1; 11 bases line up with TRBD2. The CDR3 spans 18 residues. V lost 3 bases to trimming and J lost 0 bases; unmatched junction nucleotides: 7. Germline V lookup: CDR1 MGHRA, CDR2 YSYEKL. The CDR3, as DNA: TGCGCCAGCAGCCAGGTCTCTAGCGGGAGGAGCTCCTACAATGAGCAGTTCTTC. This codes for CASSQVSSGRSSYNEQFF.

This clone was counted once. The chain uses TRBV28 and TRBJ2-3, with TRBD2 matching over 9 bases. The germline CDR1 and CDR2 sequences are MDHEN and SYDVKM. This CDR3 comprises 14 residues. CDR3 coding DNA: TGTGTTGTGACTAGCGGTTGGGGGGCAGATACGCAGTATTTT. Protein: CVVTSGWGADTQYF.

This clone was seen a few times. The chain carries TRBV28 and TRBJ2-7; maybe TRBD1 (5 bases). Germline loops: CDR1 MDHEN, CDR2 SYDVKM. V shed 2 bases and J shed 2 bases, with 22 bases lying between them. The CDR3 is made up of 18 amino acids. The CDR3 sequence is CASSLNPTVRAGPYEQYF. The CDR3 nucleotides read TGTGCCAGCAGTTTAAACCCCACCGTCAGGGCAGGGCCCTACGAGCAGTACTTC.

This clone was detected ten times or more. The chain employs TRBV2 and TRBJ2-1; 7 positions match TRBD2. This CDR3 region has 14 residues. Germline V lookup: CDR1 SNHLY, CDR2 FYNNEI. V lost 7 bases to trimming and J lost 10 bases; unmatched junction nucleotides: 13. CDR3 DNA sequence: TGTGCCAGCAAGGGGACTACCTCCCTATGGGAGCAGTTCTTC. It specifies CASKGTTSLWEQFF.

This clone was counted at least ten times. The gene calls are TRBV7-9 and TRBJ2-7; 8 positions agree with TRBD2. Germline values: CDR1 SEHNR, CDR2 FQNEAQ (reference sequence). The CDR3 is 15 residues long. V lost 5 bases and J lost 2; bases outside the gene matches: 8. CDR3 loop: CASSVTSGTPYEQYF. CDR3 coding DNA: TGTGCCAGCAGCGTTACTAGCGGAACCCCCTACGAGCAGTACTTC.

V and J are TRBV6-5 and TRBJ2-2; the D gene is possibly TRBD2 (5 bases). The CDR3 covers 16 residues. The germline V gene encodes CDR1 MNHEY and CDR2 SVGAGI. V lost 0 bases, J lost 7 bases, and 15 bases lay in between. In DNA form, the CDR3 reads TGTGCCAGCAGTTACTCGACGGACTCACGGGGCGGGGAGCTGTTTTTT. It codes for CASSYSTDSRGGELFF.

This sequence joins TRBV27 and TRBJ2-7; D is unresolved. Looked up from germline, CDR1 is MNHEY and CDR2 is SMNVEV (reference sequence). The CDR3 length is 14 residues. Trimming removed 3 bases from V and 4 bases from J, with 13 bases in between. The CDR3 DNA follows: TGTGCCAGCAGTTTCGGTACATTCTTATACGAGCAGTACTTC. It codes for CASSFGTFLYEQYF.

The V gene is TRBV18, the J gene TRBJ2-1; D not resolved. The CDR3 sequence is 12 residues long. Trimming cost V 4 bases and J 8 bases, with 9 bases left between them. The germline V gene has CDR1 KGHSH and CDR2 LQKENI. The CDR3 coding sequence is TGTGCCAGCTCACAAGAGAGTGATGAGCAGTTCTTC. Translation gives CASSQESDEQFF.

The chain has TRBV4-1 and TRBJ2-3; 7 positions agree with TRBD1. The germline V gene has CDR1 MGHRA and CDR2 YSYEKL. V shed 2 bases and J 0 bases; nucleotides not matched to a gene: 2. This CDR3 contains 15 residues. In nucleotides, the CDR3 is TGCGCCAGCAGCCAACCGGGACAGAGCACAGATACGCAGTATTTT. This translates into CASSQPGQSTDTQYF.

This CDR3 is CASRGGGSDTQYF. For the CDR3, the DNA is TGTGCCAGTAGAGGAGGTGGCTCAGATACGCAGTATTTT. This chain joins TRBV19 and TRBJ2-3; D possibly corresponds to TRBD2 (5 bases). The CDR3 has 13 amino acids. CDR1 LNHDA and CDR2 SQIVND come from the germline V gene (reference sequence). With 6 bases removed from V and 4 bases from J, the gap between germline ends came to 11 bases.